This T cell receptor (beta chain) was documented in a study of blood T cell repertoires in COVID-19. The overall study: The origin of the acute and convalescent COVID-19 samples was the United States, Italy and Spain. PBMCs, B-cell-depleted T cells, or T cells provided the cDNA or gDNA that made up the material.

This CDR3 region has 15 residues. Germline V gene data show CDR1 as MDHEN and CDR2 as SYDVKM. The V gene end was trimmed by 2 bases and the J gene end by 4 bases; junction bases not matched to a gene: 7. Assay used: immunoSEQ multiplex PCR; TCRdb lists only in-frame clones, some missing. This repertoire shows 86,000 or so clones, under 85% found once; its top ten account for about 11%. The sequencing sample was made of peripheral blood. This TCR was recovered from a man in his sixties or seventies with acute or convalescent COVID-19. This rearrangement joins TRBV28 to TRBJ2-5, with 7 bases matching TRBD2. CDR3 DNA sequence: TGTGCCAGCAGTTTACTGGCGGGGGACCGAGAGACCCAGTACTTC. The encoded protein is CASSLLAGDRETQYF.